One T cell receptor (beta chain) is described in this entry. Its antigen is unknown. The sample comes from a study of cytomegalovirus exposure and HLA in healthy donors. Study findings and constraints: Serostatus for CMV was the only available immune exposure information. Most of the TCR beta V segments (in an earlier analysis) were productive either about 87% or about 30% of the time.

13 Jbeta primers and 60 Vbeta primers were used for the PCR. This table comes from immunoSEQ multiplex PCR, and its TCRdb copy is limited to in-frame clones, with some not included. The table shows around 120,000 clones, with about three quarters occurring only once. Looked up from germline, CDR1 is MGHRA and CDR2 is YSYEKL. This CDR3 spans 14 amino acids. The junction had 3 bases not matched to a gene; V was cut back by 4 bases and J by 1 base. The gene calls are TRBV4-1 and TRBJ2-5; 7 bases line up with TRBD1. The sequenced sample consisted of PBMCs. The sequence came from a human donor in good health. Here the CDR3 reads CASSPGTAQETQYF. CDR3 bases: TGCGCCAGCAGCCCCGGGACAGCCCAAGAGACCCAGTACTTC.